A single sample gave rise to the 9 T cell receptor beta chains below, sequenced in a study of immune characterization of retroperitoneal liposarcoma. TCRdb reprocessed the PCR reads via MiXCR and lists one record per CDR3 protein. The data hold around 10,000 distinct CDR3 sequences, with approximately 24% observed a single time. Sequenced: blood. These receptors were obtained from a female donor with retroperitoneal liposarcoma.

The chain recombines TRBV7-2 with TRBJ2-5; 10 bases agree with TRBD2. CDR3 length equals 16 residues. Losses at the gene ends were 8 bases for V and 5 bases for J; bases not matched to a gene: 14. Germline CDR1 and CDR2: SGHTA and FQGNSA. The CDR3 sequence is CASRSTLLSGRETQYF. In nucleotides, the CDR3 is TGTGCCAGCCGCTCCACCCTCCTTAGCGGGAGGGAGACCCAGTACTTC.

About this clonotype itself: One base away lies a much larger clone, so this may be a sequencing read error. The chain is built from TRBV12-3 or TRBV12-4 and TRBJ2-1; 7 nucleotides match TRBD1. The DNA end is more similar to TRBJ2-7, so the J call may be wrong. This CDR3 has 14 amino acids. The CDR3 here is CASSPGQPNNEQYF. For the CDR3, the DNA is TGTGCCAGCAGTCCGGGACAGCCTAACAATGAGCAGTACTTC.

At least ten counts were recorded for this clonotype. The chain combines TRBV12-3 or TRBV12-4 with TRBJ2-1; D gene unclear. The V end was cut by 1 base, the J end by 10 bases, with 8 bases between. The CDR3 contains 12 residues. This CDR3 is CASSLEGAEQFF. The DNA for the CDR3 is TGTGCCAGCAGTTTAGAAGGAGCGGAGCAGTTCTTC.

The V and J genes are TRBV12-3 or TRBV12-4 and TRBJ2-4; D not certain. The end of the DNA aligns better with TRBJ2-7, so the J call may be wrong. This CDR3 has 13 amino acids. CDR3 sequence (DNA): TGTGCCAGCAGAGGTTGGGGTAGCTACGAGCAGTACTTC. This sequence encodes CASRGWGSYEQYF.

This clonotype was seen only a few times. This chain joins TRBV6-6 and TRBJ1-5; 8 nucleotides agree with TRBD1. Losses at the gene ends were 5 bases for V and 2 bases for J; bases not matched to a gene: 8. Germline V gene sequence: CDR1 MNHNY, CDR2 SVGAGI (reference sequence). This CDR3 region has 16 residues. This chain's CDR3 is CASSKSQGVGNQPQHF. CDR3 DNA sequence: TGTGCCAGCAGTAAATCACAGGGGGTTGGCAATCAGCCCCAGCATTTT.

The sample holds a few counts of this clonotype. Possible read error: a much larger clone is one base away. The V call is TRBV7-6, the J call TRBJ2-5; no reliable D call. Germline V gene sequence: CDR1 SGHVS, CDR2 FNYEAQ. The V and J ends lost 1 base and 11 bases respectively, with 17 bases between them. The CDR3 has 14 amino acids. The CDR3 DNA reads TGTGCCAGCAGCTTAGTGGACCACTACAATGAGCAGTACTTC. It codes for CASSLVDHYNEQYF.

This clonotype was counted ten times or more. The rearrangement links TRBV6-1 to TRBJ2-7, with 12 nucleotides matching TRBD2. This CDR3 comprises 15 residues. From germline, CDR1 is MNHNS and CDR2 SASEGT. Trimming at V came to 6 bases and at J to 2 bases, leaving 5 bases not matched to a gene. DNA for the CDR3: TGTGCCAGCAGCCCTAGCGGGAGGGCAGCCTACGAGCAGTACTTC. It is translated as CASSPSGRAAYEQYF.

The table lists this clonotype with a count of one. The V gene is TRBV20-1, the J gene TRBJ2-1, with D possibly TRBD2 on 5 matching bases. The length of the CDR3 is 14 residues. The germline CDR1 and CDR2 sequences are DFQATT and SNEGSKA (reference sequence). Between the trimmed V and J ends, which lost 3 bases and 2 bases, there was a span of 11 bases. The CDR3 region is CSARLEGAYNEQFF. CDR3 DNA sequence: TGCAGTGCTAGGTTAGAGGGAGCCTACAATGAGCAGTTCTTC.

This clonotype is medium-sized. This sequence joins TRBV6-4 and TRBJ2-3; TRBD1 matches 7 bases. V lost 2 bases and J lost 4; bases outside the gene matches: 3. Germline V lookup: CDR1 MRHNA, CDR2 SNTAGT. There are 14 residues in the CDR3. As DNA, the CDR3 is TGTGCCAGCAGTGACGGGCAGGGGGCAGATACGCAGTATTTT. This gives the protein CASSDGQGADTQYF.